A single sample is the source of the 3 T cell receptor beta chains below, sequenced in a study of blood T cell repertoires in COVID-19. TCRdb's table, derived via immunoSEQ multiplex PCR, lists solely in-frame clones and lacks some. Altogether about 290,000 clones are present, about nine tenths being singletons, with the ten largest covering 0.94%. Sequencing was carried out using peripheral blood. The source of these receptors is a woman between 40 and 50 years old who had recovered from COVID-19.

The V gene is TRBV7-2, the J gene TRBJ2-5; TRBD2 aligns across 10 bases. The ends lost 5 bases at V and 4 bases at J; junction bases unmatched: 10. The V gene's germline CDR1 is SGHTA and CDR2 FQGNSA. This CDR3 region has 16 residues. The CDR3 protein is CASSPQLAGMAETQYF. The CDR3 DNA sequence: TGTGCCAGCAGCCCCCAACTAGCGGGGATGGCAGAGACCCAGTACTTC.

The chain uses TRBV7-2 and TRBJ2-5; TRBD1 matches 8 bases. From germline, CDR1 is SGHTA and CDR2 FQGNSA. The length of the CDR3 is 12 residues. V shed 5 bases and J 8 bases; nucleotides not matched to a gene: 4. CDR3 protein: CASSPGQGTQYF. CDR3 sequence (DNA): TGTGCCAGCAGCCCAGGACAGGGCACCCAGTACTTC.

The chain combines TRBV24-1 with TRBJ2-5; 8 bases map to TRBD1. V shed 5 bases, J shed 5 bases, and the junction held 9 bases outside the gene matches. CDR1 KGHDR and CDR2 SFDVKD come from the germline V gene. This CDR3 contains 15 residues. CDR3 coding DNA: TGTGCCACCAGTGGGGAGACAGGGGACGGGGAGACCCAGTACTTC. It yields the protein CATSGETGDGETQYF.